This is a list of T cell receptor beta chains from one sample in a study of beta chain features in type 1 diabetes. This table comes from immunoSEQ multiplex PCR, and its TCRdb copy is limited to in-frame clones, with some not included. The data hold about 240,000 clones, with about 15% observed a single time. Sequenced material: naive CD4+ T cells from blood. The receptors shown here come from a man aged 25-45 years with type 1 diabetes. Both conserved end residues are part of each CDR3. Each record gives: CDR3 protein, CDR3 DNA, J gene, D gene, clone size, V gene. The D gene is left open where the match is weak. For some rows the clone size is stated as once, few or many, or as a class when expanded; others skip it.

CASSEGQTSTEAFF TGTGCCAGCAGTGAGGGACAGACGAGCACTGAAGCTTTCTTT TRBJ1-1 TRBD1 . TRBV2
CASSPRLAGGTYEQYF TGTGCCAGCAGTCCACGACTAGCGGGAGGTACCTACGAGCAGTACTTC TRBJ2-7 TRBD2 . TRBV27
CASSYSYRADQPQHF TGTGCCAGCAGTTACTCGTACAGGGCGGATCAGCCCCAGCATTTT TRBJ1-5 . . TRBV6-6
CASSLTGGGGYTF TGTGCCAGCAGCCTGACAGGGGGCGGCGGCTACACCTTC TRBJ1-2 TRBD1 . TRBV5-6
CAWSGALTSGTFYEQYF TGTGCCTGGAGTGGTGCCCTGACTAGCGGGACCTTCTACGAGCAGTACTTC TRBJ2-7 TRBD2 . TRBV30
CASVAGTGGNQPQHF TGTGCCAGCGTTGCAGGCACCGGGGGCAATCAGCCCCAGCATTTT TRBJ1-5 . . TRBV2
CASRQNTEAFF TGCGCCAGCAGACAGAACACTGAAGCTTTCTTT TRBJ1-1 . . TRBV5-1
CASTLTGDPYGYTF TGTGCCAGCACCTTGACAGGGGACCCTTATGGCTACACCTTC TRBJ1-2 TRBD1 few TRBV2
CASSIGTGGGYTF TGTGCCAGCAGCATTGGGACAGGAGGTGGCTACACCTTC TRBJ1-2 TRBD1 . TRBV7-2
CASSVGSGGNTGELFF TGTGCCAGCAGCGTAGGTAGCGGGGGGAACACCGGGGAGCTGTTTTTT TRBJ2-2 TRBD2 . TRBV9
CASSLVLGGANYGYTF TGTGCCAGCAGCTTAGTTTTAGGAGGAGCTAACTATGGCTACACCTTC TRBJ1-2 . few TRBV7-8
CASSLAGLAGETQYF TGCGCCAGCAGCTTGGCCGGGCTAGCGGGAGAGACCCAGTACTTC TRBJ2-5 TRBD2 few TRBV5-1
CAWSVSANTEAFF TGTGCCTGGAGTGTAAGCGCGAACACTGAAGCTTTCTTT TRBJ1-1 . few TRBV30
CSVSRGLYEQYF TGCAGCGTTTCCAGGGGGCTTTACGAGCAGTACTTC TRBJ2-7 TRBD1 few TRBV29-1
CASSLHPGTDNEQFF TGTGCCAGCAGCTTACATCCCGGGACAGACAATGAGCAGTTCTTC TRBJ2-1 TRBD1 few TRBV11-1
CASSPTGGTDTQYF TGTGCCAGCTCACCCACAGGGGGGACAGATACGCAGTATTTT TRBJ2-3 TRBD1 few TRBV18
CASSLGQGTYEQYF TGTGCCAGCAGCTTAGGACAGGGGACGTACGAGCAGTACTTC TRBJ2-7 TRBD1 . TRBV7-2
CASSAGSRGQETQYF TGTGCCAGCAGCGCCGGGTCCAGGGGTCAAGAGACCCAGTACTTC TRBJ2-5 . . TRBV7-9
CASSWGQETDTQYF TGTGCCAGCAGCTGGGGACAGGAAACAGATACGCAGTATTTT TRBJ2-3 TRBD1 few TRBV5-5
CASSSNPGGDTEAFF TGCGCCAGCAGCTCGAACCCGGGAGGCGACACTGAAGCTTTCTTT TRBJ1-1 . . TRBV5-1
CAISDEKGRGRYNEQFF TGTGCCATCAGTGATGAAAAGGGCAGGGGACGGTACAATGAGCAGTTCTTC TRBJ2-1 . . TRBV10-3
CASSCSGRVSSYEQYF TGCGCCAGCAGTTGTAGCGGGAGGGTCTCCTCCTACGAGCAGTACTTC TRBJ2-7 TRBD2 few TRBV23-1
CASSGQGYEQYF TGTGCCAGCAGCGGACAGGGCTACGAGCAGTACTTC TRBJ2-7 TRBD1 . TRBV6-1
CASSIGTVPQETQYF TGTGCCAGCAGCATTGGGACAGTCCCACAAGAGACCCAGTACTTC TRBJ2-5 . . TRBV21-1
CASSTRTGQGAFF TGTGCCAGCAGCACCCGGACAGGGCAGGGAGCTTTCTTT TRBJ1-1 TRBD1 few TRBV7-2
CASTRQGAAGELFF TGTGCCAGCACCCGACAGGGGGCTGCCGGGGAGCTGTTTTTT TRBJ2-2 TRBD1 few TRBV6-5
CASSFRGFTGELFF TGTGCCAGCAGCTTTCGGGGTTTCACCGGGGAGCTGTTTTTT TRBJ2-2 . . TRBV11-3
CASSYRTSGGTEQFF TGTGCCAGCAGCTACCGGACTAGCGGGGGCACAGAGCAGTTCTTC TRBJ2-1 TRBD2 few TRBV7-9
CASSPTERQGGETQYF TGTGCCAGCTCACCAACCGAGAGACAGGGAGGAGAGACCCAGTACTTC TRBJ2-5 . . TRBV18
CASSLHTGGQETQYF TGTGCCAGCAGCTTACATACAGGGGGCCAAGAGACCCAGTACTTC TRBJ2-5 TRBD1 few TRBV7-9
CASSGRNRGLAEAFF TGTGCCAGCAGTGGCCGGAACAGGGGGTTGGCTGAAGCTTTCTTT TRBJ1-1 TRBD1 . TRBV2
CASSLRPTGGIAETQYF TGTGCCAGCAGCTTAAGGCCAACAGGGGGTATTGCAGAGACCCAGTACTTC TRBJ2-5 TRBD1 . TRBV7-9
CASSDGAGVTDTQYF TGTGCCAGCAGTGACGGAGCGGGTGTCACAGATACGCAGTATTTT TRBJ2-3 . . TRBV6-4
CASSLTLISDTQYF TGCGCCAGCAGCTTGACCCTAATTTCAGATACGCAGTATTTT TRBJ2-3 . . TRBV5-1
CASKDRGNADTQYF TGTGCCAGTAAGGACAGGGGGAATGCAGATACGCAGTATTTT TRBJ2-3 TRBD1 . TRBV19
CASSLGREDVQETQYF TGCGCCAGCAGCTTGGGGCGGGAGGACGTCCAAGAGACCCAGTACTTC TRBJ2-5 TRBD2 . TRBV5-1
CASSSGQGNGYTF TGTGCCAGCAGTTCGGGACAGGGGAATGGCTACACCTTC TRBJ1-2 TRBD1 . TRBV2
CASSLDGRDNQPQHF TGTGCCAGCAGCTTAGATGGCAGGGACAATCAGCCCCAGCATTTT TRBJ1-5 . . TRBV11-2
CATSRESPLEGGHEQYF TGTGCCACCAGCAGAGAGAGCCCTTTAGAGGGAGGCCACGAGCAGTACTTC TRBJ2-7 . . TRBV15